Presented here are 20 T cell receptor beta chains from one specimen sequenced in a study of spatial heterogeneity in lung cancer. Study conclusions and caveats: Expanded intratumoral alpha and beta TCR counts tracked tumor mutation counts.

The antigens for these receptors are not known. TCRdb ran MiXCR on the 5' RACE reads and lists one entry per CDR3 protein. The sample shows several thousand distinct CDR3 sequences, just over 8% of them seen only once. The time point denotes: sample taken at primary tumor resection. Sequencing used lung tumor tissue, obtained at surgery. The source of these receptors is a male donor with early-stage non-small cell lung cancer.

By frequency in the sample, this clonotype is medium-sized. Since it is a stray read in a library aimed at alpha chains, this beta chain has a size that is not meaningful. J is TRBJ2-1 and V is TRBV5-1; D is undetermined. CDR1 and CDR2 from the germline V gene are SGHRS and YFSETQ. V was cut by 2 bases and J by 9 bases, with 15 bases left in between. The CDR3 loop spans 14 amino acids. Written as DNA, the CDR3 is TGCGCCAGCAGCTTTCCGGACCGCCGAGGTGAGCAGTTCTTC. Residues: CASSFPDRRGEQFF.

To note about this clonotype: With the library built for alpha chains, this beta chain is off target and its frequency is not meaningful. V gene TRBV20-1 combines with J gene TRBJ2-7; the D gene could be TRBD1 or TRBD2 (5 bases each). The ends were cut back, 2 bases at V and 6 bases at J, with 14 bases in the middle. In germline, CDR1 is DFQATT, CDR2 SNEGSKA (reference sequence). The CDR3 is 13 residues long. The CDR3: CSARNPSGREQYF. DNA for the CDR3: TGCAGTGCTAGAAACCCTTCGGGGCGCGAGCAGTACTTC.

Relative to its sample, this clonotype is medium-sized. This beta chain appears as a stray read in a library generated for alpha chains; its size is not informative. The rearrangement links TRBV7-9 to TRBJ1-1; D possibly corresponds to TRBD1 (6 bases). In germline, CDR1 is SEHNR, CDR2 FQNEAQ (reference sequence). This CDR3 contains 14 residues. Trimming removed 3 bases from V and 4 bases from J, with 12 bases in between. This chain's CDR3 is CASSFTGLGTEAFF. In DNA form, the CDR3 reads TGTGCCAGCAGCTTTACAGGGTTGGGCACTGAAGCTTTCTTT. Variable domain in full (rest from reference TRBV7-9 and TRBJ1-1): DTGVSQNPRHKITKRGQNVTFRCDPISEHNRLYWYRQTLGQGPEFLTYFQNEAQLEKSRLLSDRFSAERPKGSFSTLEIQRTEQGDSAMYLCASSFTGLGTEAFFGQGTRLTVV.

This clonotype is termed medium-sized. For a library built for alpha chains, this beta chain is a stray read; little rests on its size. The CDR3 reads CASSKRGTTSYNEQFF. CDR3 DNA sequence: TGCGCCAGCAGCAAACGAGGGACTACCTCCTACAATGAGCAGTTCTTC. The chain carries TRBV5-1 and TRBJ2-1, with 7 bases aligning to TRBD2. Germline CDR1 SGHRS, CDR2 YFSETQ. This CDR3 has 16 residues. J lost 0 bases, V lost 4 bases, and 7 bases had no gene match.

The table lists this clonotype with many counts. This beta chain was picked up by a library intended for alpha chains and is off target, so its count carries little meaning. The chain combines TRBV11-1 with TRBJ2-1; 14 bases map to TRBD2. The CDR3 consists of 17 residues. CDR1 and CDR2 (germline): SGHAT, FQDESV (reference sequence). Trimming took 1 base from V and 5 from J; bases not matched to a gene: 4. This chain's CDR3 is CASSLEGLAGVNNEQFF. The CDR3 DNA reads TGTGCCAGCAGCTTAGAGGGACTAGCGGGAGTGAACAATGAGCAGTTCTTC. The variable domain in full, with the rest retrieved from reference TRBV11-1 and TRBJ2-1, is EAEVAQSPRYKITEKSQAVAFWCDPISGHATLYWYRQILGQGPELLVQFQDESVVDDSQLPKDRFSAERLKGVDSTLKIQPAELGDSAMYLCASSLEGLAGVNNEQFFGPGTRLTVL.

This clonotype was seen a handful of times. Being off target in a library aimed at alpha chains, this beta chain has a size of little meaning. The rearrangement joins TRBV20-1 to TRBJ2-5; 8 positions match TRBD1. J lost 1 base, V lost 4 bases, and 5 bases had no gene match. The CDR3 extends over 14 amino acids. Germline CDR1 reads DFQATT; CDR2 reads SNEGSKA (reference sequence). The CDR3 is CSAIRTGPQETQYF. As DNA, the CDR3 is TGCAGTGCTATCCGGACAGGGCCCCAAGAGACCCAGTACTTC.

This clonotype was seen a handful of times. This beta chain slipped into a library made for alpha chains as a stray read, so its size is not meaningful. The chain joins TRBV20-1 to TRBJ1-5; a weak D match, TRBD1 (6 bases). The length of the CDR3 is 16 residues. V lost 0 bases and J lost 2, with 14 bases in between. Germline CDR1 reads DFQATT; CDR2 reads SNEGSKA (reference sequence). The CDR3 loop reads CSARESDPGGNQPQHF. The CDR3 DNA is TGCAGTGCTAGAGAATCGGACCCAGGGGGCAATCAGCCCCAGCATTTT.

This clonotype is labeled medium-sized. For a library built for alpha chains, this beta chain is a stray read; little rests on its size. The chain recombines TRBV4-2 with TRBJ2-3, with D perhaps matching TRBD2 (6 bases). Germline V gene data show CDR1 as LGHNA and CDR2 as YNFKEQ. This CDR3 comprises 14 residues. Trimming pared 4 bases from V and 4 bases from J, leaving 12 bases between. DNA for the CDR3: TGTGCCAGCAGCCGAGGGACTTCCGCAGATACGCAGTATTTT. Protein sequence: CASSRGTSADTQYF.

Ten or more counts support this clonotype. The library was prepared for alpha chains; this beta chain is a stray read, so its frequency means little. This sequence joins TRBV6-5 and TRBJ2-1, with D tentatively TRBD1 (6 bases). The CDR3 covers 15 residues. The V end lost 4 bases, the J end lost 4 bases, and 14 bases lay between the germline ends. Germline CDR1 and CDR2: MNHEY and SVGAGI. The CDR3 protein is CASSFGGPGYNEQFF. Written as DNA, the CDR3 is TGTGCCAGCAGTTTTGGGGGCCCCGGATACAATGAGCAGTTCTTC.

This clonotype is categorized as medium-sized. The junction departs from germline at one end; a sequencing error may be responsible. This beta chain is an off-target read within a library intended for alpha chains, so its frequency means little. The J gene is TRBJ2-2, the V gene TRBV7-3; D may correspond to TRBD1 or TRBD2 (5 bases each). CDR3 length: 15 amino acids. CDR1 is SGHTA and CDR2 is FQGTGA in the germline V gene. The CDR3, as DNA: TGTGCCAGCAGCTTAAGAGGGGACGGCACCGGTGAGCTGTTTTTT. Amino acid sequence: CASSLRGDGTGELFF.

This clonotype has more than one count but fewer than ten. Because this beta chain is a stray read in a library intended to capture alpha chains, its abundance should not be given much weight. The rearrangement links TRBV6-5 to TRBJ2-2; 8 bases fit TRBD2. CDR1 MNHEY and CDR2 SVGAGI come from the germline V gene. Trimming cost V 4 bases and J 7 bases; bases outside gene matches: 8. This CDR3 comprises 15 residues. The CDR3 DNA is TGTGCCAGCAGTTTGGGGCGGGAGGCTGGCGGGGAGCTGTTTTTT. It specifies CASSLGREAGGELFF.

This clonotype is medium-sized (0.01 to 0.1%) by share. This beta chain lies outside the target of a library built for alpha chains; its clone size means little. This chain uses TRBV20-1 with TRBJ2-7; tentatively, D is TRBD2 (6 bases). CDR1 and CDR2 (germline): DFQATT, SNEGSKA (reference sequence). CDR3 size: 14 residues. V was clipped by 5 bases and J by 6 bases, with 20 bases between them. CDR3 nucleotides: TGCAGTGCTTTTTTGGCGGGGACTTTGGGCGAGCAGTACTTC. Amino acid sequence: CSAFLAGTLGEQYF.

This clonotype is judged medium-sized. As an off-target read in a library built for alpha chains, this beta chain has a frequency of little significance. The gene calls are TRBV11-2 and TRBJ2-2, with D possibly being TRBD2 (6 bases). V was pared by 2 bases and J by 7 bases, with 8 bases between. The CDR3 runs to 13 residues. Germline assignment: CDR1 SGHAT and CDR2 FQNNGV. The CDR3 sequence: CASSLSGFGELFF. The CDR3 nucleotides read TGTGCCAGCAGCTTAAGCGGGTTCGGGGAGCTGTTTTTT.

Turning to this clonotype: This beta chain turned up in a library designed for alpha chains; as an off-target read, its abundance says little. This sequence joins TRBV7-2 and TRBJ1-5; TRBD1 matches at 7 bases. Germline V gene lookup returns CDR1 SGHTA and CDR2 FQGNSA. This CDR3 comprises 16 residues. V trimming: 1 base; J trimming: 0 bases; junction bases outside the gene matches: 3. The CDR3 DNA reads TGTGCCAGCAGCTTAGAAGGGGGCTATAGCAATCAGCCCCAGCATTTT. Translated: CASSLEGGYSNQPQHF.

This clonotype was seen a few times. This beta chain is a stray read from a library made for alpha chains; its abundance is not meaningful. The chain employs TRBV12-3 or TRBV12-4 and TRBJ1-4; D uncertain. V was shortened by 5 bases and J by 7 bases, with 11 bases between the two germline ends. The CDR3 extends over 13 amino acids. CDR3 loop: CASSARRGEKLFF. The CDR3 nucleotides are TGTGCCAGCAGTGCGCGCAGAGGTGAAAAACTGTTTTTT.

This clonotype rates as medium-sized (0.01 to 0.1%). Since it is a stray read in a library aimed at alpha chains, this beta chain has a size that is not meaningful. V usage is TRBV10-3 and J usage is TRBJ2-1, with D tentatively TRBD2 (5 bases). Trimming stripped 0 bases from V and 0 bases from J, with 15 bases between. Germline-derived CDR1 and CDR2 are ENHRY and SYGVKD. The CDR3 is 18 residues long. CDR3 in amino acids: CAISESTRLATSYNEQFF. CDR3 sequence (DNA): TGTGCCATCAGTGAGTCAACTCGGTTAGCGACCTCCTACAATGAGCAGTTCTTC.

A note on this clonotype: Being off target in a library aimed at alpha chains, this beta chain has a size of little meaning. The chain uses TRBV6-6 and TRBJ1-5; D not certain. The CDR3 consists of 15 residues. V was clipped by 2 bases and J by 7 bases, with 15 bases between them. Germline V gives CDR1 MNHNY, CDR2 SVGAGI (reference sequence). CDR3 loop: CASSYRPREGQPQHF. The CDR3 region has the DNA TGTGCCAGCAGTTACCGGCCCAGAGAGGGACAGCCCCAGCATTTT.

In its sample, this clonotype is medium-sized. A library prepared for alpha chains yielded this beta chain as an off-target read; its size is of little meaning. This chain uses TRBV12-3 or TRBV12-4 with TRBJ1-4; no clear D. The CDR3 length is 13 residues. V lost 6 bases and J 4 bases, leaving 9 bases between the germline ends. The CDR3 here is CASRDPFNEKLFF. Written as DNA, the CDR3 is TGTGCCAGCAGGGACCCCTTTAATGAAAAACTGTTTTTT.

There are many counts of this clonotype. Because the library targeted alpha chains, this beta chain is an off-target read whose size means little. The chain carries TRBV28 and TRBJ1-4, with a tentative D call TRBD1 (5 bases). V lost 2 bases and J 0 bases, leaving 7 bases between the germline ends. CDR3 size: 15 residues. Germline CDR1 reads MDHEN; CDR2 reads SYDVKM. The CDR3 loop reads CASSLQGATNEKLFF. CDR3 sequence (DNA): TGTGCCAGCAGTTTACAGGGTGCAACTAATGAAAAACTGTTTTTT.

In its sample, this clonotype ranks as medium-sized (0.01 to 0.1%). The library was prepared for alpha chains; this beta chain is a stray read, so its frequency means little. This rearrangement joins TRBV28 to TRBJ1-4; 9 positions agree with TRBD1. The CDR3 contains 15 residues. Germline trimming cut 4 bases from V and 7 bases from J; bases unmatched to any gene: 7. Germline V lookup: CDR1 MDHEN, CDR2 SYDVKM. As DNA, the CDR3 is TGTGCCAGCAGTTATACAGGGGGCGAGGGTGAAAAACTGTTTTTT. It specifies CASSYTGGEGEKLFF.